This TCR beta chain came from a study of blood T cell repertoires in COVID-19. TCRdb's copy holds only in-frame clones and misses some; the assay was immunoSEQ multiplex PCR. The sample gives around 200,000 clones, roughly 80% of which show up once; around 6.1% is in the top ten. This clone has a handful of counts. V lost 4 bases to trimming and J lost 4 bases; unmatched junction nucleotides: 13. The CDR3 has 17 residues. Germline V gene lookup returns CDR1 SGDLS and CDR2 YYNGEE. The sequenced sample was peripheral blood. The receptor's source is a woman in her thirties or forties with acute or convalescent COVID-19. This chain joins TRBV9 and TRBJ2-2, with 7 bases fitting TRBD2. The CDR3 loop is CASSSPLVAGTTGELFF. The CDR3 coding sequence is TGTGCCAGCAGCTCCCCGTTGGTAGCGGGCACCACCGGGGAGCTGTTTTTT. The full variable domain, rest sourced from reference TRBV9 and TRBJ2-2, is DSGVTQTPKHLITATGQRVTLRCSPRSGDLSVYWYQQSLDQGLQFLIQYYNGEERAKGNILERFSAQQFPDLHSELNLSSLELGDSALYFCASSSPLVAGTTGELFFGEGSRLTVL.